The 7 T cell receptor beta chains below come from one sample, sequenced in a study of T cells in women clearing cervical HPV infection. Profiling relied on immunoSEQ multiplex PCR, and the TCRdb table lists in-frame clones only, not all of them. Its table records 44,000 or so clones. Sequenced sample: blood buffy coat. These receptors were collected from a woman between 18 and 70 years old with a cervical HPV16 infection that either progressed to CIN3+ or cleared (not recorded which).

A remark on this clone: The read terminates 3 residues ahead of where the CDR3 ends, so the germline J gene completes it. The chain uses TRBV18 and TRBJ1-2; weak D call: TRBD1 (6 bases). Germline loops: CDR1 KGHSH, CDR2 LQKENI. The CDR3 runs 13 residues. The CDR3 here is CASSPNRDNDYTF. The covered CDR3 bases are TGTGCCAGCTCACCTAACAGGGACAATGAC.

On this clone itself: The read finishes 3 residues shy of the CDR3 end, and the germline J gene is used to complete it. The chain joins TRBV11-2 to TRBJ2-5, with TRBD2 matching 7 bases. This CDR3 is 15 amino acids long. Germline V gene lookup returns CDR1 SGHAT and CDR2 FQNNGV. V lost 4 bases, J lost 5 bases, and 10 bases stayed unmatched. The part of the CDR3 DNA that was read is TGTGCCAGCAGCTATAGCGGGCCGGGGGGTGAGACC. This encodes CASSYSGPGGET. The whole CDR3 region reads CASSYSGPGGETQYF.

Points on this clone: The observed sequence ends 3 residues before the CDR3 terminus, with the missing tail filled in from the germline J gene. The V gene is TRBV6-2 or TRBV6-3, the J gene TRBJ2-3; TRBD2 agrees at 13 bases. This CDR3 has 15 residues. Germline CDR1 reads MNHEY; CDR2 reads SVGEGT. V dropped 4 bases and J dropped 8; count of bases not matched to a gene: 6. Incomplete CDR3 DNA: TGTGCCAGCAGTTCACTAGCGGGGGGGCCAGGTACG. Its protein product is CASSSLAGGPGT. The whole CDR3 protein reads CASSSLAGGPGTQYF.

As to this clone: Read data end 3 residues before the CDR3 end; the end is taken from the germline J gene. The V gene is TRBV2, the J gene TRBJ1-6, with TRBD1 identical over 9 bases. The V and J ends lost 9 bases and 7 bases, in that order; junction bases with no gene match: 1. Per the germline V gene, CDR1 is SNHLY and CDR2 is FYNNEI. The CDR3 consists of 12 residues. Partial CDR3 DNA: TGTGCCAGTGGACAGGGGAATTCACCC. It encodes CASGQGNSP. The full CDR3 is CASGQGNSPLHF.

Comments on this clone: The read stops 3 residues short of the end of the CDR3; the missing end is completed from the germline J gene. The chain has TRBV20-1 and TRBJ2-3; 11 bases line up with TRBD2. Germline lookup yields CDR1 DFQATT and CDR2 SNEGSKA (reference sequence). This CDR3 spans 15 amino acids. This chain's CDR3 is CSARPIAGGRETQYF. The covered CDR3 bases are TGCAGTGCTAGACCAATAGCGGGGGGGAGGGAGACG.

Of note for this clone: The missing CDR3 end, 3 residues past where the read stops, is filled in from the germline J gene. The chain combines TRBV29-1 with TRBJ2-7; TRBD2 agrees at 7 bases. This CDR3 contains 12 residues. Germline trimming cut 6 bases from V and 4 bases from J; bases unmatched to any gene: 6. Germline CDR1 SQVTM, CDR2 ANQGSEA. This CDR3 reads CSVRGLRYEQYF. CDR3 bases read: TGCAGCGTGAGGGGACTACGATACGAG.

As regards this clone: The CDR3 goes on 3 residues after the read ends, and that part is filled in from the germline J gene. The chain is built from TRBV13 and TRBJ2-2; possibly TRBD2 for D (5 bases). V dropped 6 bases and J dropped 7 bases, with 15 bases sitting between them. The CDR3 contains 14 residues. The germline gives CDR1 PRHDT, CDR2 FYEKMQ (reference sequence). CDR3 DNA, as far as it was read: TGTGCCAGCAGGGCAAGCGGCACGGACGGGGAG. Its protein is CASRASGTDGE. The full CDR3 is CASRASGTDGELFF.